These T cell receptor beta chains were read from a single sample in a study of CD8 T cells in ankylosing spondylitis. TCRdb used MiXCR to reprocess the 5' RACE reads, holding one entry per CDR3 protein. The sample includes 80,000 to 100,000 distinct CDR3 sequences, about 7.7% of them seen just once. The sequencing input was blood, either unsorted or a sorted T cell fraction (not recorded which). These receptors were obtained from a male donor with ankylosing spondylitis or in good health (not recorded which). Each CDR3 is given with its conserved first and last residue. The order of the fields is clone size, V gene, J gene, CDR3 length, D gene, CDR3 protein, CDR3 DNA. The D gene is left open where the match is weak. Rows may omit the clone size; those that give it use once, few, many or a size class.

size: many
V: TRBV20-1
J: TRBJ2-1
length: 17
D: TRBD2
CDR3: CSALPGLAGGSYNEQFF
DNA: TGCAGTGCCCTTCCGGGACTAGCGGGAGGTTCCTACAATGAGCAGTTCTTC

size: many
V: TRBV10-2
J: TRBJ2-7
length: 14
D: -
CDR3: CASTPPTDRYEQYF
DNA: TGCGCCAGCACTCCACCAACAGACAGATACGAGCAGTACTTC

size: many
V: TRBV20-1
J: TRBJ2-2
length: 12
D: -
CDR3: CSARKGYGELFF
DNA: TGCAGTGCTAGGAAGGGGTACGGGGAGCTGTTTTTT

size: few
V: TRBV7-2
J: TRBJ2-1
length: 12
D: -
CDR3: CASSFVRNEQFF
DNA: TGTGCCAGCAGCTTCGTACGGAATGAGCAGTTCTTC

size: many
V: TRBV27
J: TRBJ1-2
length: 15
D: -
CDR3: CASSPLDRRSYGYTF
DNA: TGTGCCAGCAGTCCCCTCGACAGACGCAGTTATGGCTACACCTTC

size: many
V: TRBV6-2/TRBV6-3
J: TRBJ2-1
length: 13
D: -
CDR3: CASSFPGRNEQFF
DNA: TGTGCCAGCAGTTTCCCGGGAAGGAATGAGCAGTTCTTC

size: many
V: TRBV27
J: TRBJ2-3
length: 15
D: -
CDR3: CASSLSLASTDTQYF
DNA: TGTGCCAGCAGTTTATCGCTGGCTAGCACAGATACGCAGTATTTT

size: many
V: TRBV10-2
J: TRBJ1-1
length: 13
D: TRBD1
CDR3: CASRPQGDTEAFF
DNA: TGCGCCAGCAGACCACAGGGGGACACTGAAGCTTTCTTT

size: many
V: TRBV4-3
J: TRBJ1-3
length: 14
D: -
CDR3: CASSQDRTPNTIYF
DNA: TGCGCCAGCAGCCAAGATCGGACACCAAACACCATATATTTT

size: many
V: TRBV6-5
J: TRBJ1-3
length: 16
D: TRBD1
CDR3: CASSYSPTGFGNTIYF
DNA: TGTGCCAGCAGTTACTCTCCGACAGGGTTTGGAAACACCATATATTTT

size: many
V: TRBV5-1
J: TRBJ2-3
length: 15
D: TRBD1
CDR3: CASSGGTGSTDTQYF
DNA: TGCGCCAGCAGCGGGGGGACAGGTAGCACAGATACGCAGTATTTT

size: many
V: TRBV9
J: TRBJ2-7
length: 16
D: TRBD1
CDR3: CASSVGLTGSAYEQYF
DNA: TGTGCCAGCAGCGTAGGGCTGACAGGGTCGGCCTACGAGCAGTACTTC

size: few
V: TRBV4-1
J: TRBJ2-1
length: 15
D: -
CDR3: CASSQPVADYNEQFF
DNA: TGCGCCAGCAGCCAACCGGTAGCGGACTACAATGAGCAGTTCTTC

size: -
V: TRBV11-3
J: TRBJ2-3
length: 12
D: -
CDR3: CASSMGRGRKYF
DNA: TGTGCCAGCAGCATGGGGCGCGGTCGAAAGTATTTT

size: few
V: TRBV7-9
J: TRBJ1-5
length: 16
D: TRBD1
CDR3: CASSAQGARSNQPQHF
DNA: TGTGCCAGCAGCGCACAGGGGGCGCGTAGCAATCAGCCCCAGCATTTT

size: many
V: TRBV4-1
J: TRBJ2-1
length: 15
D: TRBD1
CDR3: CASSRQGAKNNEQFF
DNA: TGCGCCAGCAGTCGACAGGGGGCGAAAAATAATGAGCAGTTCTTC

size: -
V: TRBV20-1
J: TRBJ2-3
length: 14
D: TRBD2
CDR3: CSATEREVADTQYF
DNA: TGCAGTGCTACTGAGCGGGAGGTAGCAGATACGCAGTATTTT

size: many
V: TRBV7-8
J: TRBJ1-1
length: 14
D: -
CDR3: CASSLWAGNDEAFF
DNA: TGTGCCAGCAGCCTGTGGGCAGGGAACGATGAAGCTTTCTTT

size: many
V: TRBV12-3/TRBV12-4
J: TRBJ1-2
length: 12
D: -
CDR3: CATYFAVYGYTF
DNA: TGTGCCACCTATTTCGCAGTCTATGGCTACACCTTC

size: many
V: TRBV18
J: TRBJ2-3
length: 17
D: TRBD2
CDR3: CASSSPRTSGSTDTQYF
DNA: TGTGCCAGCTCATCCCCAAGGACTAGCGGGAGCACAGATACGCAGTATTTT

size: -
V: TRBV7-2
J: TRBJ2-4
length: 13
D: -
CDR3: CASSFSGDSIQYF
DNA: TGTGCCAGCAGCTTTTCAGGGGATTCCATTCAGTACTTC

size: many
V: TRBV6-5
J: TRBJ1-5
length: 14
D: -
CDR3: CASSFDVSNQPQHF
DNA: TGTGCCAGCAGTTTCGACGTTAGCAATCAGCCCCAGCATTTT

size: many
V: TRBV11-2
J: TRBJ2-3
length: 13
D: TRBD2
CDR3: CASSSYSGGTQYF
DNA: TGTGCCAGCAGCTCCTATAGCGGGGGGACGCAGTATTTT

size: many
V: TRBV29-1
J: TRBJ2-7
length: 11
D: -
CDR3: CSAKRGYEQYF
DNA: TGCAGCGCCAAGAGGGGCTACGAGCAGTACTTC

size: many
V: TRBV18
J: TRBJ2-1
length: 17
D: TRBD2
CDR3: CASSPPLAGYTYNEQFF
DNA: TGTGCCAGCTCACCACCGCTAGCGGGCTATACCTACAATGAGCAGTTCTTC

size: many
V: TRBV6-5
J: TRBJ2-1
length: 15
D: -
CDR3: CASSYPGAGGDEQFF
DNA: TGTGCCAGCAGTTACCCAGGTGCCGGGGGCGATGAGCAGTTCTTC

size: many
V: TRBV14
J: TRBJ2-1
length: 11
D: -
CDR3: CASSRGPEQFF
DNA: TGTGCCAGCAGCCGAGGTCCGGAGCAGTTCTTC

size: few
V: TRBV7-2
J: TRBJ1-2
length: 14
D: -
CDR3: CASSLVGGNHGETF
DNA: TGTGCCAGCAGCTTAGTAGGGGGTAACCATGGTGAGACCTTC

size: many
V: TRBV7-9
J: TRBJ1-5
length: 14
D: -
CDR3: CASSLGGGNQPQHF
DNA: TGTGCCAGCAGCTTAGGGGGCGGGAATCAGCCCCAGCATTTT

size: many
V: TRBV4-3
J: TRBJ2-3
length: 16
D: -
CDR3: CASSSRLGAPTDTQYF
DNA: TGCGCCAGCAGCTCCCGCCTTGGGGCCCCCACAGATACGCAGTATTTT

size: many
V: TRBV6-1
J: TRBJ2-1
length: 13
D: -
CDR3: CASTEPGWDEQFF
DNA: TGTGCCAGCACCGAGCCTGGGTGGGATGAGCAGTTCTTC

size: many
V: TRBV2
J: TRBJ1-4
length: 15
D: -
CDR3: CASSPWDATNEKLFF
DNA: TGTGCCAGCAGTCCATGGGATGCAACTAATGAAAAACTGTTTTTT

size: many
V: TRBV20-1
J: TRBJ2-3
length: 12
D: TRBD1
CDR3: CSAKGARDTQYF
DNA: TGCAGTGCGAAGGGGGCGCGCGATACGCAGTATTTT

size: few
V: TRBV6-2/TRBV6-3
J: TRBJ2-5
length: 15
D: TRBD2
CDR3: CASRTSGEGVATQYF
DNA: TGTGCCAGCAGGACTAGCGGGGAAGGTGTGGCGACCCAGTACTTC

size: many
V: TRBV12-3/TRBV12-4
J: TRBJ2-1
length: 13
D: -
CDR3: CASSRRGPDGQFF
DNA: TGTGCCAGCAGCCGCCGGGGCCCCGATGGGCAGTTCTTC

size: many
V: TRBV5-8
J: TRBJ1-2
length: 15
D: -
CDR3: CASSLDFTGLYGYTF
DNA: TGTGCCAGCAGCTTGGATTTTACGGGGCTCTATGGCTACACCTTC

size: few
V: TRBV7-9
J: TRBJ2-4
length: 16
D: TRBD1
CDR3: CASSLGGQGAKNIQYF
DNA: TGTGCCAGCAGCCTAGGAGGACAGGGGGCCAAAAACATTCAGTACTTC

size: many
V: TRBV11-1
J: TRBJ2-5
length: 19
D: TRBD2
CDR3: CASDDTGQTSGLFMETQYF
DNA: TGTGCCAGCGACGACACGGGCCAGACTAGCGGGCTTTTTATGGAGACCCAGTACTTC

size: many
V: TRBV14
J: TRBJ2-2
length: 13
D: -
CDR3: CASPHSNTGELFF
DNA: TGTGCCAGCCCCCATTCGAACACCGGGGAGCTGTTTTTT

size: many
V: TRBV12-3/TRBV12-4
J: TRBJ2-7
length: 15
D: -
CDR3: CASAQDRPLLWEQYF
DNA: TGTGCCAGCGCCCAGGACCGACCGCTCTTGTGGGAGCAGTACTTC

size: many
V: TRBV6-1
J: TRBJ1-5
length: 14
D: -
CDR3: CASSDTGNNQPQHF
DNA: TGTGCCAGCAGTGACACAGGGAACAATCAGCCCCAGCATTTT

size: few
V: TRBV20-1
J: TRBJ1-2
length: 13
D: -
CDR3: CSARLLMGGGYTF
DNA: TGCAGTGCTAGACTCCTGATGGGTGGCGGCTACACCTTC

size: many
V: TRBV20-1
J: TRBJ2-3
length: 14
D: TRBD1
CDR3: CSASRTGARDTQYF
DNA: TGCAGTGCTTCCCGGACAGGGGCGCGGGATACGCAGTATTTT

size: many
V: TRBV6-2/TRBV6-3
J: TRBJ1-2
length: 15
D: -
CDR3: CASRSRHSEGYGYTF
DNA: TGTGCCAGCAGATCACGACACTCCGAGGGGTATGGCTACACCTTC

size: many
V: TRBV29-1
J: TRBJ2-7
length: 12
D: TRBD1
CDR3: CSAGTGPYEQYF
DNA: TGCAGTGCCGGGACAGGGCCCTACGAGCAGTACTTC

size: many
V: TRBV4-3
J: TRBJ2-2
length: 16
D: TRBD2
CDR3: CASSPRGGGNTGELFF
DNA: TGCGCCAGCAGCCCGCGGGGGGGCGGGAACACCGGGGAGCTGTTTTTT

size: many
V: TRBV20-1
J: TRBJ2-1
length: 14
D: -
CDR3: CSARDAQAYNEQFF
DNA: TGCAGTGCTAGAGATGCACAGGCTTACAATGAGCAGTTCTTC

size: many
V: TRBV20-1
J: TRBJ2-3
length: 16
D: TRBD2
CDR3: CSAPGLAGGVADTQYF
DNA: TGCAGTGCTCCGGGACTAGCGGGAGGGGTGGCAGATACGCAGTATTTT

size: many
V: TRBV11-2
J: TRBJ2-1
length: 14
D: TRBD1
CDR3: CASSFGTGYNEQFF
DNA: TGTGCCAGCAGCTTTGGGACAGGCTACAATGAGCAGTTCTTC

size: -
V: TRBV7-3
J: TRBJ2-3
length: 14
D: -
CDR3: CASSPGARTDTQYF
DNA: TGTGCCAGCAGCCCCGGGGCACGCACAGATACGCAGTATTTT

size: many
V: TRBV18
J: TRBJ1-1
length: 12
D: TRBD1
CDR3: CASSPVTGVAFF
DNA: TGTGCCAGCTCACCGGTGACAGGGGTTGCTTTCTTT

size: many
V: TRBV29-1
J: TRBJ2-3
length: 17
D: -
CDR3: CSVELGRGTPDTDTQYF
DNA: TGCAGCGTTGAATTGGGGAGGGGGACCCCCGACACAGATACGCAGTATTTT

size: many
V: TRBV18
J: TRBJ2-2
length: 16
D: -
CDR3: CASSPPRGTNTGELFF
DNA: TGTGCCAGCTCACCACCACGGGGAACCAACACCGGGGAGCTGTTTTTT

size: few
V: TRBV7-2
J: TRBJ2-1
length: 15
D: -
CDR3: CASSSEPADSRSQFF
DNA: TGTGCCAGCAGCTCAGAACCCGCGGACAGCCGCTCCCAGTTCTTC

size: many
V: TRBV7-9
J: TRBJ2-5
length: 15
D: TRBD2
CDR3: CASSMTSGMAETQYF
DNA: TGTGCCAGCAGCATGACTAGCGGGATGGCGGAGACCCAGTACTTC

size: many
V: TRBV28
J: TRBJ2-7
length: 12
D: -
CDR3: CASRGQTYEQYF
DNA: TGTGCCAGCCGGGGCCAAACCTACGAGCAGTACTTC

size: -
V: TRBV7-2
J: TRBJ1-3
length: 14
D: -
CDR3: CASSAAGAGNTIYF
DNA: TGTGCCAGCAGCGCCGCGGGGGCTGGAAACACCATATATTTT